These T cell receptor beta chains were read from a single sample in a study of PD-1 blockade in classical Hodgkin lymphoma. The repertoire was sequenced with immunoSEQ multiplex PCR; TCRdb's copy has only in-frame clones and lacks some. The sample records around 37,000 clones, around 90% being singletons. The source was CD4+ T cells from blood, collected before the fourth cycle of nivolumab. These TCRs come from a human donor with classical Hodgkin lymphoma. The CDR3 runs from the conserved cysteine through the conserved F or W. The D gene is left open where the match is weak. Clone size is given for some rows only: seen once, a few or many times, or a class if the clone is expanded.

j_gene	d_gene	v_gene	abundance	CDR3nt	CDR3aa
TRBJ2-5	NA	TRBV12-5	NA	TGTGCTAGTGGTTCCCCCGCGGGGTCGCAAGAGACCCAGTACTTC	CASGSPAGSQETQYF
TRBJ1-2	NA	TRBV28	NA	TGTGCCAGCAGTTTGGGCAGGGGTTATGGCTACACCTTC	CASSLGRGYGYTF
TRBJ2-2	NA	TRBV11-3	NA	TGTGCCAGCAGCTTAGATCTCGGAGGGGGAAACACCGGGGAGCTGTTTTTT	CASSLDLGGGNTGELFF
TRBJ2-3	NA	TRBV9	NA	TGTGCCAGCAGCGTAGCGGGCAGGTCAGATACGCAGTATTTT	CASSVAGRSDTQYF
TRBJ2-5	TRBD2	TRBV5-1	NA	TGCGCCAGCCGCCGTGGACTAGTTCAAGAGACCCAGTACTTC	CASRRGLVQETQYF
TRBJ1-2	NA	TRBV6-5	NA	TGTGCCAGCACTCAAGTCCCCGGGGAGAACTATGGCTACACCTTC	CASTQVPGENYGYTF
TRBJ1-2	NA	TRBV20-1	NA	TGCAGTGCTCAACGAGACTATGGCTACACCTTC	CSAQRDYGYTF
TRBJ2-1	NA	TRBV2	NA	TGTGCCAGCAGTGAATTTCGGGTTCGAGAGCAGTTCTTC	CASSEFRVREQFF
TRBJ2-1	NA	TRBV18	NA	TGTGCCAGCTCACCACCGGGTAATGAGCAGTTCTTC	CASSPPGNEQFF
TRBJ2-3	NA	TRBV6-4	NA	TGTGCCAGCAGTGAGGGCCCGACGGGATTTACAGATACGCAGTATTTT	CASSEGPTGFTDTQYF
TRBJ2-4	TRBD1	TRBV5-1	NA	TGCGCCAGCAGCTCGCAGGGGGATCGAAACATTCAGTACTTC	CASSSQGDRNIQYF
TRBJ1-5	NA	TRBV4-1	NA	TGCGCCAGCAGCCAAGAGAGGGGGGCGATCATGCCCCAGCATTTT	CASSQERGAIMPQHF
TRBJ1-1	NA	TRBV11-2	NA	TGTGCCAGCAGCCATAGGGAGAGTCAAGCTTTCTTT	CASSHRESQAFF
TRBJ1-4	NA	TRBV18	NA	TGTGCCAGCTCACCCGGGACGGCTAATGAAAAACTGTTTTTT	CASSPGTANEKLFF
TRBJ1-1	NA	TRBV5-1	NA	TGCGCCAGCAGTCCTCAATCGAACACTGAAGCTTTCTTT	CASSPQSNTEAFF
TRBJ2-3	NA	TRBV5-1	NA	TGCGCCAGCAGCTTGGGGCAGGGGAGGGTAGATACGCAGTATTTT	CASSLGQGRVDTQYF
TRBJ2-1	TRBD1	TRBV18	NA	TGTGCCAGCTCACCCCGGACAGGGCCAAATGAGCAGTTCTTC	CASSPRTGPNEQFF
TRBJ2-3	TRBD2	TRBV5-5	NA	TGTGCCAGCAGCGGGGGAGCGGGAGATGCAGATACGCAGTATTTT	CASSGGAGDADTQYF
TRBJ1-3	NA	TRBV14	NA	TGTGCCAGCAGCCGCCCCCGGGGCCTCCTCTCTGGAAACACCATATATTTT	CASSRPRGLLSGNTIYF
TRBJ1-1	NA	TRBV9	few	TGTGCCAGCAGCCCGGATTTAAGAGCTTTCTTT	CASSPDLRAFF